One T cell receptor (beta chain) is described in this entry. Its antigen is unknown. The data derive from a study of cytomegalovirus exposure and HLA in healthy donors. The study's findings and limits: The study designated 164 TCR beta chains cytomegalovirus-associated. Subsequent analysis showed first-cohort TCR clusters tending to co-occur in over a hundred validation repertoires. The authors confirmed in vitro that a few CMV-associated chains were specific for CMV antigens.

Germline V gene sequence: CDR1 SGHTA, CDR2 FQGTGA. The length of the CDR3 is 12 residues. Trimming shortened V by 5 bases and J by 4 bases, and 5 bases separated the two germline ends. Produced via immunoSEQ multiplex PCR; TCRdb's table is partial and in-frame only. The table records around 150,000 clones, less than 90% of them present only once. This clonotype was sampled from a man under 40 in good health and CMV-seropositive. The V call is TRBV7-3, the J call TRBJ2-2; D remains ambiguous. Sequencing used PBMCs. For the CDR3, the DNA is TGTGCCAGCAGCCTCCTCACCGGGGAGCTGTTTTTT. Translating gives CASSLLTGELFF.